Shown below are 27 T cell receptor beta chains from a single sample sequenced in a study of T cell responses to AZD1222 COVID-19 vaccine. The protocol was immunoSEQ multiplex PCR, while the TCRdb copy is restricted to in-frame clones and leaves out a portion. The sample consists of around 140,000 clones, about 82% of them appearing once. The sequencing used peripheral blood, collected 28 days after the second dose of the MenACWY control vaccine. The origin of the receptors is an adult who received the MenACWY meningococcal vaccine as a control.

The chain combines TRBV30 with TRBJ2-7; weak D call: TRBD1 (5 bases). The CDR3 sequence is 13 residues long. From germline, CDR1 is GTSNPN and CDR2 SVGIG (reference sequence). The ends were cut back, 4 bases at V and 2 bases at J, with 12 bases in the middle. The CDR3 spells CAWTGPSAYEQYF. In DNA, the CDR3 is TGTGCCTGGACAGGGCCCAGCGCCTACGAGCAGTACTTC.

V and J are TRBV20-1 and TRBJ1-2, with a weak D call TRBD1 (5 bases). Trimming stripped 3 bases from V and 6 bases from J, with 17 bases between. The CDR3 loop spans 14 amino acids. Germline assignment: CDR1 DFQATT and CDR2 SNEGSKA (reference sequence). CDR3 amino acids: CSASGDSFSNGYTF. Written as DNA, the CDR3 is TGCAGTGCTAGTGGGGACTCCTTTTCTAATGGCTACACCTTC.

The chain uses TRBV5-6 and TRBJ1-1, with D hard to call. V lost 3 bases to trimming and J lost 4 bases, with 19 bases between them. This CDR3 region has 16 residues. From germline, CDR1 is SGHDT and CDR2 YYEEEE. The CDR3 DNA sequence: TGTGCCAGCAGCTCCGATTTAGGGCCGCGGAGCACTGAAGCTTTCTTT. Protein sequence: CASSSDLGPRSTEAFF.

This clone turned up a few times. The CDR3 DNA reads TGTGCCAGTAGTATTTGGGAGAGTGAAAAACTGTTTTTT. Amino acids: CASSIWESEKLFF. The chain links TRBV19 to TRBJ1-4, with D unclear. Germline values: CDR1 LNHDA, CDR2 SQIVND (reference sequence). Trimming shortened V by 3 bases and J by 7 bases, and 9 bases separated the two germline ends. This CDR3 spans 13 amino acids.

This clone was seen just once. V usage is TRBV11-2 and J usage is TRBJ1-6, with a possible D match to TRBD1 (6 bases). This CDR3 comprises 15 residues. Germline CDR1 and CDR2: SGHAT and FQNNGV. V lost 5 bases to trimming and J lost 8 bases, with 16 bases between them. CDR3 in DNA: TGTGCCAGCAGCACGAGGGCCAGGGGTGATTCACCCCTCCACTTT. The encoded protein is CASSTRARGDSPLHF.

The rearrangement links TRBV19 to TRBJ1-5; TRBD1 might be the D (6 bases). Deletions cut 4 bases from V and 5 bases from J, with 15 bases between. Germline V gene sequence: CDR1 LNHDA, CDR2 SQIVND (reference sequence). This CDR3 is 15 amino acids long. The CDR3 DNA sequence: TGTGCCAGTAGTAGGTCGGGGGGCCGTGATCAGCCCCAGCATTTT. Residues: CASSRSGGRDQPQHF. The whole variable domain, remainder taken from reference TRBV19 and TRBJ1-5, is DGGITQSPKYLFRKEGQNVTLSCEQNLNHDAMYWYRQDPGQGLRLIYYSQIVNDFQKGDIAEGYSVSREKKESFPLTVTSAQKNPTAFYLCASSRSGGRDQPQHFGDGTRLSIL.

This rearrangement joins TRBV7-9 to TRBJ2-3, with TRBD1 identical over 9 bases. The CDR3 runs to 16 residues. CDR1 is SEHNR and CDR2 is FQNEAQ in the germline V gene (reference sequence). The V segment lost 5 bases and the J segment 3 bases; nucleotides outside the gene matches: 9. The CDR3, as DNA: TGTGCCAGCAGCCGACAGGGGGGCGGGGAAACAGATACGCAGTATTTT. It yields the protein CASSRQGGGETDTQYF.

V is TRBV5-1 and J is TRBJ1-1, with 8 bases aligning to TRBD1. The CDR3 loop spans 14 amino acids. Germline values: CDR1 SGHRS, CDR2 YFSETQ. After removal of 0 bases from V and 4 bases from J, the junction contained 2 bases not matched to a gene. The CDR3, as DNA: TGCGCCAGCAGCTTGGGCCAGGGGGCCACTGAAGCTTTCTTT. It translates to CASSLGQGATEAFF.

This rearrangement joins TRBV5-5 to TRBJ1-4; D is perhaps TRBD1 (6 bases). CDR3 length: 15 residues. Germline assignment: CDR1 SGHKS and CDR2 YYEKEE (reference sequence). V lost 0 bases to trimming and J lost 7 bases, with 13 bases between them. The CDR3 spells CASSLGQEFIEKLFF. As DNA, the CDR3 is TGTGCCAGCAGCTTGGGACAGGAGTTTATTGAAAAACTGTTTTTT.

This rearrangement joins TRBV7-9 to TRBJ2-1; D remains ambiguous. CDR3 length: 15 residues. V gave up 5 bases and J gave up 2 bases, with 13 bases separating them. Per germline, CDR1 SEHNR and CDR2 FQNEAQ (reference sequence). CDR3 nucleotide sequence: TGTGCCAGCAGCCCGGGCGGCGGACCCTACAATGAGCAGTTCTTC. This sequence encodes CASSPGGGPYNEQFF.

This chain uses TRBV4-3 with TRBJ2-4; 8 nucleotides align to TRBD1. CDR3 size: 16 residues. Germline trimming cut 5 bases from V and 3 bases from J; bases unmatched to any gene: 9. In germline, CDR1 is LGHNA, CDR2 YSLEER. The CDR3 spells CASSNDRGRGKNIQYF. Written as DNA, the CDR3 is TGCGCCAGCAGCAATGACAGGGGAAGGGGCAAAAACATTCAGTACTTC.

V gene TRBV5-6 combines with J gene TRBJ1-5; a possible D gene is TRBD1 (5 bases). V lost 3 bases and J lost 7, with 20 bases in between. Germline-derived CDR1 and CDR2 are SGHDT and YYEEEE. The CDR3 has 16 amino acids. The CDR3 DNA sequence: TGTGCCAGCAGCTCAACCCCCCAGGGCTTGGGGCAGCCCCAGCATTTT. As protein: CASSSTPQGLGQPQHF.

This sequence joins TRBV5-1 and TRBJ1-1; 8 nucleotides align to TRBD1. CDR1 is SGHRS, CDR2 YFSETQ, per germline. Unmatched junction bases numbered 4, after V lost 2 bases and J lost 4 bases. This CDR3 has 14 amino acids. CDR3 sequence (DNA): TGCGCCAGCAGCTTCTCGACAGGGGCCACTGAAGCTTTCTTT. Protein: CASSFSTGATEAFF.

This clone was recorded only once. The CDR3 DNA reads TGTGCCAGCAGTTTAGAGTACAATCAGCCCCAGCATTTT. Protein sequence: CASSLEYNQPQHF. The J gene is TRBJ1-5, the V gene TRBV12-3 or TRBV12-4; D gene uncertain. The CDR3 runs 13 residues. V lost 1 base and J 3 bases, leaving 4 bases between the germline ends.

CDR3 DNA: TGTGCCAGCAGCTGGCGCCTAGCAGGAATTGGACAAGAGACCCAGTACTTC. It yields the protein CASSWRLAGIGQETQYF. The chain carries TRBV7-2 and TRBJ2-5; maybe TRBD2 (5 bases). The V and J ends lost 4 bases and 2 bases respectively, with 20 bases between them. The V gene's germline CDR1 is SGHTA and CDR2 FQGNSA. The CDR3 runs to 17 residues.

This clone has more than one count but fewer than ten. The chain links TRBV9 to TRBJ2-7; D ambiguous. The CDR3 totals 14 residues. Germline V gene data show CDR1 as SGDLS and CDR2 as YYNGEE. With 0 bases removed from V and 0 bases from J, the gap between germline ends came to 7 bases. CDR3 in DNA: TGTGCCAGCAGCGTAGAGTACAGCTCCTACGAGCAGTACTTC. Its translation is CASSVEYSSYEQYF.

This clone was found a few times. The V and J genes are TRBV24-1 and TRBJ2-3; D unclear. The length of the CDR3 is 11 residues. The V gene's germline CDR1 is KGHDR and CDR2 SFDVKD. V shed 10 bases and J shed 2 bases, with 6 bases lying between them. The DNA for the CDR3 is TGTGCCACTCAGAACACAGATACGCAGTATTTT. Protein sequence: CATQNTDTQYF.

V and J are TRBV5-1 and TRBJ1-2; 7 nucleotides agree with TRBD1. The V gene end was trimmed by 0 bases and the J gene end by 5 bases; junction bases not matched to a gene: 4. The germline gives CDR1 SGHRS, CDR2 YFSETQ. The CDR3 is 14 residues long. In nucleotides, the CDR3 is TGCGCCAGCAGCTTGGGACAGGGCAATTATGGCTACACCTTC. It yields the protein CASSLGQGNYGYTF.

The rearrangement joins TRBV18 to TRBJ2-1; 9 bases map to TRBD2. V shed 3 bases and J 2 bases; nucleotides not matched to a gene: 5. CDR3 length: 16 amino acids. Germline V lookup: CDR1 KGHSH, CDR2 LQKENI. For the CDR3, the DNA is TGTGCCAGCTCACCCGGCGCGGGAGGGCCCTACAATGAGCAGTTCTTC. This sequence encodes CASSPGAGGPYNEQFF.

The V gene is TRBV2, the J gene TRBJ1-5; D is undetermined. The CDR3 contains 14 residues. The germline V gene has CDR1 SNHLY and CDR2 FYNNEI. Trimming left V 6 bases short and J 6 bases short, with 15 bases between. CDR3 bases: TGTGCCAGCAGCAATGCCGGAGGCTCTCAGCCCCAGCATTTT. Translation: CASSNAGGSQPQHF.

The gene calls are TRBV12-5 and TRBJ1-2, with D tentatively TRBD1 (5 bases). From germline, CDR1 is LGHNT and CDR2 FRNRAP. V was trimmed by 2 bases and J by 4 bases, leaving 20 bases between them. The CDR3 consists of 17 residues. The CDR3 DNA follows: TGTGCTAGTGGTTTGTACCCCCTCCGGGGCGCCGTCTATGGCTACACCTTC. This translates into CASGLYPLRGAVYGYTF.

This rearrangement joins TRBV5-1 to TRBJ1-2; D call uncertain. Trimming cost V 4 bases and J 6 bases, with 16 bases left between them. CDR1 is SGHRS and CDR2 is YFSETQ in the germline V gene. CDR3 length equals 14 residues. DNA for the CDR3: TGCGCCAGCAGCCACGGGCCAAGGGCGGATGGCTACACCTTC. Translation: CASSHGPRADGYTF. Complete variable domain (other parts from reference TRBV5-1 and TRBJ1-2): KAGVTQTPRYLIKTRGQQVTLSCSPISGHRSVSWYQQTPGQGLQFLFEYFSETQRNKGNFPGRFSGRQFSNSRSEMNVSTLELGDSALYLCASSHGPRADGYTFGSGTRLTVV.

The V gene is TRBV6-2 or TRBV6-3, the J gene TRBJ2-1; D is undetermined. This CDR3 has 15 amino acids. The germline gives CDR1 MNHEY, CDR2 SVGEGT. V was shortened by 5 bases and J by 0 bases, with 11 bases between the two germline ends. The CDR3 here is CASSLLDSSYNEQFF. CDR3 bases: TGTGCCAGCAGTCTACTTGATAGCTCCTACAATGAGCAGTTCTTC.

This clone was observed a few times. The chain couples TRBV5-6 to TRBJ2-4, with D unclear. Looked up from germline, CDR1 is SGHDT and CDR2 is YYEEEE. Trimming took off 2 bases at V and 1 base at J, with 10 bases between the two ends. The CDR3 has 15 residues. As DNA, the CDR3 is TGTGCCAGCAGCTTCTTTCAGGCCGCCAAAAACATTCAGTACTTC. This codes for CASSFFQAAKNIQYF. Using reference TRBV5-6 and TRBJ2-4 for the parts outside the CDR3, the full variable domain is DAGVTQSPTHLIKTRGQQVTLRCSPKSGHDTVSWYQQALGQGPQFIFQYYEEEERQRGNFPDRFSGHQFPNYSSELNVNALLLGDSALYLCASSFFQAAKNIQYFGAGTRLSVL.

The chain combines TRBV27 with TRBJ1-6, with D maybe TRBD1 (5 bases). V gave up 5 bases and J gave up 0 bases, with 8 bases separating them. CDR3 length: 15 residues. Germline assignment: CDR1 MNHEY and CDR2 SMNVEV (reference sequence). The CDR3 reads CASSGTVSYNSPLHF. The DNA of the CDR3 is TGTGCCAGCAGTGGGACGGTCTCCTATAATTCACCCCTCCACTTT.

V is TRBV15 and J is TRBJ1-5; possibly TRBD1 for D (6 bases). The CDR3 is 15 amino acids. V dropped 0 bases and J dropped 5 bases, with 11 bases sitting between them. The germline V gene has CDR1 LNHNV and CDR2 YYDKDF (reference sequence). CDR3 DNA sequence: TGTGCCACCAGCAGAGAAGGGGGGGATTATCAGCCCCAGCATTTT. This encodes CATSREGGDYQPQHF.

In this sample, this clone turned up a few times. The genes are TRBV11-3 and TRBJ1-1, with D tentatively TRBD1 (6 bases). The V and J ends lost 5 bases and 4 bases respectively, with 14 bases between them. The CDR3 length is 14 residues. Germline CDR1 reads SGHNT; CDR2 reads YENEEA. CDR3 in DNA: TGTGCCAGCAGCCCTGTGGGGGCAGGCACTGAAGCTTTCTTT. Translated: CASSPVGAGTEAFF.